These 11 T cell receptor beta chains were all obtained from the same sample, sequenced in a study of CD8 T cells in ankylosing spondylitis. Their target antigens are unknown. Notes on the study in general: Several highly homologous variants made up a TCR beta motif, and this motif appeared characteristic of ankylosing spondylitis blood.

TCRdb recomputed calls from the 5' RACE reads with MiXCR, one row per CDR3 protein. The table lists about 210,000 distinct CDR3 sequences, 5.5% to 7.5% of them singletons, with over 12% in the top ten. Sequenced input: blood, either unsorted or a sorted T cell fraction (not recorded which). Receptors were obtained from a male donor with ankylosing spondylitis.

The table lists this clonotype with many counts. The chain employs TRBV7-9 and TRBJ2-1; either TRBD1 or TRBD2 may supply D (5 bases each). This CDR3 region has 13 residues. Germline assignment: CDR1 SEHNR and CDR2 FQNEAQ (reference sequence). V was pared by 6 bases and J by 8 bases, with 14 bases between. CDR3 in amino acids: CASRYTGGDEQFF. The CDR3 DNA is TGTGCCAGCAGATATACTGGGGGAGATGAGCAGTTCTTC.

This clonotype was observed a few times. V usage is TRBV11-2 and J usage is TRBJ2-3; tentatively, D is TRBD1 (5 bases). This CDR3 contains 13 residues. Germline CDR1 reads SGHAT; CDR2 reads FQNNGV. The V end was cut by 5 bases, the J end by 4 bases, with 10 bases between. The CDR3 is CASSARGSDTQYF. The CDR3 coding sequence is TGTGCCAGCAGCGCAAGGGGTTCAGATACGCAGTATTTT.

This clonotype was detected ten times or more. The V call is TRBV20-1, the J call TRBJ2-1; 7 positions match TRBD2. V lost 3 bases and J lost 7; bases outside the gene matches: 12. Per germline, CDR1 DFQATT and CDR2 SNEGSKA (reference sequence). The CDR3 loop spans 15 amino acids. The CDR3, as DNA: TGCAGTGCTAGGGGAGCGGGGTGGGTTAGGAATGAGCAGTTCTTC. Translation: CSARGAGWVRNEQFF.

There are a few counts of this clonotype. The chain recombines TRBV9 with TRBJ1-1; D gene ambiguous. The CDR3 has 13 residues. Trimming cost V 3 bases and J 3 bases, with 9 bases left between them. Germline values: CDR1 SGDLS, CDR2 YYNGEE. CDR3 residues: CASSGPLDTEAFF. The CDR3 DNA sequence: TGTGCCAGCAGCGGACCTCTGGACACTGAAGCTTTCTTT.

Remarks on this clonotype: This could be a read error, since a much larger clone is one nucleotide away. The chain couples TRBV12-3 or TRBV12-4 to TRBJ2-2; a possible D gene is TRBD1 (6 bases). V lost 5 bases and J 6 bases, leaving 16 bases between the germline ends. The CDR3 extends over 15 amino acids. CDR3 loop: CASSPLSRGAGELFF. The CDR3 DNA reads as TGTGCCAGCAGTCCTCTTTCCAGGGGTGCCGGGGAGCTGTTTTTT.

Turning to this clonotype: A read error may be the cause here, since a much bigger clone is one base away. The CDR3 here is CASSLAWGPKNPQHF. CDR3 bases: TGTGCCAGCAGCCTTGCGTGGGGTCCCAAAAACCCCCAGCATTTT. The chain couples TRBV7-8 to TRBJ1-5; D is undetermined. V was shortened by 5 bases and J by 10 bases, with 21 bases between the two germline ends. Germline CDR1 SGHVS, CDR2 FQNEAQ. The CDR3 is 15 residues long.

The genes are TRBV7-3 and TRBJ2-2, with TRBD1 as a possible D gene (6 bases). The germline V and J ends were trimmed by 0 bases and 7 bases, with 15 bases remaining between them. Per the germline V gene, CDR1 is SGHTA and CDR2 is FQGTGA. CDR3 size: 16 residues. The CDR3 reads CASSLTRQGKGGELFF. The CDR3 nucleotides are TGTGCCAGCAGCTTAACTAGGCAGGGGAAAGGCGGGGAGCTGTTTTTT.

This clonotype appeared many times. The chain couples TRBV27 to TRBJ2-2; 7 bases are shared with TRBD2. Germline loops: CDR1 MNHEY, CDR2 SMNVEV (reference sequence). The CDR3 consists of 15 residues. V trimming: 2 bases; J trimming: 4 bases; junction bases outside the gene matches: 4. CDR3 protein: CASSLLAAGTGELFF. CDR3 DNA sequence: TGTGCCAGCAGTTTACTAGCGGCGGGCACCGGGGAGCTGTTTTTT.

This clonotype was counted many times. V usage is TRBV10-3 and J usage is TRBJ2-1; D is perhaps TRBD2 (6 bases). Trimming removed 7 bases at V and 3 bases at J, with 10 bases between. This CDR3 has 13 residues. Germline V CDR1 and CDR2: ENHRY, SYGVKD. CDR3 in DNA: TGTGCCATCAAGGGACTCAGCTACAATGAGCAGTTCTTC. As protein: CAIKGLSYNEQFF.

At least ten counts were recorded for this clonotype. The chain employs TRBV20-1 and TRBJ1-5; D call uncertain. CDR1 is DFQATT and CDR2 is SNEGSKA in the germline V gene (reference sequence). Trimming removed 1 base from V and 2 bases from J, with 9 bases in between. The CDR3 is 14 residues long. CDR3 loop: CSARGSGGNQPQHF. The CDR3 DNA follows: TGCAGTGCTAGAGGGTCCGGGGGCAATCAGCCCCAGCATTTT.

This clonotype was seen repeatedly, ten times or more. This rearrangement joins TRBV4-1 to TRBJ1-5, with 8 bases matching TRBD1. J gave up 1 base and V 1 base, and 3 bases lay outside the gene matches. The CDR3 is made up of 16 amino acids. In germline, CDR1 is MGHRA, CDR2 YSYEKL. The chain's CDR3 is CASSQGQGASNQPQHF. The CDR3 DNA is TGCGCCAGCAGCCAAGGCCAGGGGGCGAGCAATCAGCCCCAGCATTTT.